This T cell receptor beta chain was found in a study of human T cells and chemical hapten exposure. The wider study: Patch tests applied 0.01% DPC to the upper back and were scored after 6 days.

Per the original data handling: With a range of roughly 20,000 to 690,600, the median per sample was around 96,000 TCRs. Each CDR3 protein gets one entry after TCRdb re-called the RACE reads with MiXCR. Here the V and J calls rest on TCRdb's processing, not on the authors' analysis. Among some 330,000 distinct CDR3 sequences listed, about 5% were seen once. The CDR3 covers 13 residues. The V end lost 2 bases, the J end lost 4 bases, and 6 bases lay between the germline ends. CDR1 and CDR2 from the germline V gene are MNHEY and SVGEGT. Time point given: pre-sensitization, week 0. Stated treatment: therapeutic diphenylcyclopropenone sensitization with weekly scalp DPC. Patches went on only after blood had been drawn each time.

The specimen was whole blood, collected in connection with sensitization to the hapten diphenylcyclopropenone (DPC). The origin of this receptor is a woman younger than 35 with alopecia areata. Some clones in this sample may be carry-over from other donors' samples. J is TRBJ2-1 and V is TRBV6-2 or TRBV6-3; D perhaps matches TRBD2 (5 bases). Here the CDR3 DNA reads TGTGCCAGCAGTTACGCGGGTTACAATGAGCAGTTCTTC. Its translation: CASSYAGYNEQFF.